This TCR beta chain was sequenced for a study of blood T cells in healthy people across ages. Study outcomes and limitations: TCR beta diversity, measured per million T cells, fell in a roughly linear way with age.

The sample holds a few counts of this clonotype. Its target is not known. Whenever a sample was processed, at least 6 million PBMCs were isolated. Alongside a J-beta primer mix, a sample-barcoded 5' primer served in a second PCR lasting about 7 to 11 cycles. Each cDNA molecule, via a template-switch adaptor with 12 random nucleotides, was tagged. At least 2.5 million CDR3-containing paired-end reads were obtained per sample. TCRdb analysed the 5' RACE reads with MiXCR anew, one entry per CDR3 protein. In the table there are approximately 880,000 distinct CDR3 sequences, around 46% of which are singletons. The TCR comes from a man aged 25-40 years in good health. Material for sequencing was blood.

CDR3 amino acids: CASSGQSQETQYF. CDR3 sequence (DNA): TGTGCCAGCAGTGGACAGAGCCAAGAGACCCAGTACTTC. The chain uses TRBV6-1 and TRBJ2-5, with a weak D call TRBD1 (5 bases). Trimming removed 4 bases from V and 1 base from J, with 7 bases in between. Germline assignment: CDR1 MNHNS and CDR2 SASEGT. The CDR3 extends over 13 amino acids.